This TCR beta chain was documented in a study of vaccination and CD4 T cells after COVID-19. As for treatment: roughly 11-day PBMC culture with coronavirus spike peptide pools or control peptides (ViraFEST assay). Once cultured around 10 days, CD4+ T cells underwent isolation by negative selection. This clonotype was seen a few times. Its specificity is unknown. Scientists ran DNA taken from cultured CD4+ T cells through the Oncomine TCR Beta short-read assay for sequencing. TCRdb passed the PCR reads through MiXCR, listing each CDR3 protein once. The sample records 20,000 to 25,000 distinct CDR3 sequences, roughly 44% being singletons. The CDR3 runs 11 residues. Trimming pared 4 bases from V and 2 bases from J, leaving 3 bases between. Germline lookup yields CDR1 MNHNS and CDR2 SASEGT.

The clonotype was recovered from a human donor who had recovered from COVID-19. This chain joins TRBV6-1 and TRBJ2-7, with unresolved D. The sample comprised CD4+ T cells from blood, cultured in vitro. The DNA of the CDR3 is TGTGCCAGCAGTGTCACCTACGAGCAGTACTTC. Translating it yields CASSVTYEQYF.